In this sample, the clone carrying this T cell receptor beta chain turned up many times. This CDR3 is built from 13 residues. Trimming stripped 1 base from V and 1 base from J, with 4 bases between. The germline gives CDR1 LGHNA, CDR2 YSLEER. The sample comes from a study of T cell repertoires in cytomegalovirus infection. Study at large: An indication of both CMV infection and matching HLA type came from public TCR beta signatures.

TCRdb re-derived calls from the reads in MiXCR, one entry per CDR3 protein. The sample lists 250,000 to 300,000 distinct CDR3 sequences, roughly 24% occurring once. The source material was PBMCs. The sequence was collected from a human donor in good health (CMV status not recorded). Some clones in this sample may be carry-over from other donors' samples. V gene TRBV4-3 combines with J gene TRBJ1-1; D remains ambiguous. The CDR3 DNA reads TGCGCCAGCAGCCAAGCCACGAACACTGAAGCTTTCTTT. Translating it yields CASSQATNTEAFF.